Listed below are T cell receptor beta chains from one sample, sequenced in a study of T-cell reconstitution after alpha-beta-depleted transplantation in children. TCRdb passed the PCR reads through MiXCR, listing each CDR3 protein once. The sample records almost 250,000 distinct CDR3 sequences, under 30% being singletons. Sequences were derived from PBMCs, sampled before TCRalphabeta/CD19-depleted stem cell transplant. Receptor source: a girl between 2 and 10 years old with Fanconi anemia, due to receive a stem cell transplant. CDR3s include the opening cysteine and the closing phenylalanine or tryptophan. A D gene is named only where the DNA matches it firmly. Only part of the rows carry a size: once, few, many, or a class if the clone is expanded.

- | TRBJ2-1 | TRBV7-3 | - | TGTGCCAGCAGCTTATCCGCCCCAAGCCTCCTACGTGGCGAGCAGTTCTTC | CASSLSAPSLLRGEQFF
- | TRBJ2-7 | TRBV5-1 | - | TGCGCCAGCAGCTTCCTGACAGACCCGTACGAGCAGTACTTC | CASSFLTDPYEQYF
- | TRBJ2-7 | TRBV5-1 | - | TGCGCCAGCAGCTTGGGTTCCAGGTCAAGGACCTACGAGCAGTACTTC | CASSLGSRSRTYEQYF
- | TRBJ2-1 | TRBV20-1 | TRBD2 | TGCAGTGCTAGAGGGTCAGCGGGGGGGCAATTTTATGAGCAGTTCTTC | CSARGSAGGQFYEQFF
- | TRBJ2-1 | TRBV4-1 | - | TGCGCCAGCAGCCAAAGTTCGACTAGAAATGAGCAGTTCTTC | CASSQSSTRNEQFF
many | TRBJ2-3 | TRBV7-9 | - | TGTGCCAGCACCCCACAGGGGAGGCCCACAGATACGCAGTATTTT | CASTPQGRPTDTQYF
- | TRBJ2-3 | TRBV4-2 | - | TGTGCCAGCAGCCAAGCGGGGTCGGTTGGCACAGATACGCAGTATTTT | CASSQAGSVGTDTQYF
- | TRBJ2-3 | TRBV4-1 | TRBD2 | TGCGCCAGCAGCCGGCAACTAGCGGGCAGCACAGATACGCAGTATTTT | CASSRQLAGSTDTQYF
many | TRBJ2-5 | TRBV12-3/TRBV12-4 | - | TGTGCCAGCAGTCCTACAAACGGGCGACAAGAGACCCAGTACTTC | CASSPTNGRQETQYF
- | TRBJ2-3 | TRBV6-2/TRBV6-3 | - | TGTGCCAGCAGTTACCCGGACGGGACTAGCACAGATACGCAGTATTTT | CASSYPDGTSTDTQYF
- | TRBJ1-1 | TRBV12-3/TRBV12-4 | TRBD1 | TGTGCCAGCAGTCCGGGGACAGGGACCTGGAACACTGAAGCTTTCTTT | CASSPGTGTWNTEAFF
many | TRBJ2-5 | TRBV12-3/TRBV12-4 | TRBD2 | TGTGCCAGCAGCCCTCCGGGGGGGAGGAAGACCCAGTACTTC | CASSPPGGRKTQYF
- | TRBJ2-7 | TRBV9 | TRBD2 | TGTGCCAGCAGCGTAGGCGGACTAGCGGGACTCTACGAGCAGTACTTC | CASSVGGLAGLYEQYF
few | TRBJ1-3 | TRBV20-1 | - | TGCAGTGCTAGGCGGAACGTACCCTCTGGAAACACCATATATTTT | CSARRNVPSGNTIYF
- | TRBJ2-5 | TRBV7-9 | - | TGTGCCAGCATCCAGCGGGACCAAGAGACCCAGTACTTC | CASIQRDQETQYF
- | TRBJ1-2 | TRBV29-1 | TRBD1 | TGCAGCGTTGATCAGGGGGTCTATGGCTACACCTTC | CSVDQGVYGYTF
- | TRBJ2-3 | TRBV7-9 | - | TGTGCCAGCAGCTTTAGCGCCACAGATACGCAGTATTTT | CASSFSATDTQYF
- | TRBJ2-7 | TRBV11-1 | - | TGTGCCAGCAGCTTGGGGGCCGGGACTAACTCCTACGAGCAGTACTTC | CASSLGAGTNSYEQYF
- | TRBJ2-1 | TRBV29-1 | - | TGCAGCGTTGACAGGCACTCTCTTTACAATGAGCAGTTCTTC | CSVDRHSLYNEQFF
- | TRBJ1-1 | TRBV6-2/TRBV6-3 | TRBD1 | TGTGCCAGCAACAGGGGGGCCTACATGAACACTGAAGCTTTCTTT | CASNRGAYMNTEAFF
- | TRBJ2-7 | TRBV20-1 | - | TGCAGTGCTAGCGAATACGAGCAGTACTTC | CSASEYEQYF
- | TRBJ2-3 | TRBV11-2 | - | TGTGCCAGCAGCTTAAGGGAAATGCGCCGGGGCAGGGCTACAGATACGCAGTATTTT | CASSLREMRRGRATDTQYF
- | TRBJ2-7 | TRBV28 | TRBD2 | TGTGCCAGCAGTTCCTATTACCGACTAGCAGCCTTCTACGAGCAGTACTTC | CASSSYYRLAAFYEQYF
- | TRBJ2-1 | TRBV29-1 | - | TGCAGCGGCCGACTAGGGAGCTCCTACAATGAGCAGTTCTTC | CSGRLGSSYNEQFF
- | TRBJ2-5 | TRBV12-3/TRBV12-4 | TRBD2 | TGTGCCAGCAGTTTAAAGGGTAGCGGGAGGAGACAAGAGACCCAGTACTTC | CASSLKGSGRRQETQYF
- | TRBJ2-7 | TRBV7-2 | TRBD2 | TGTGCCAGCAGCGCATTGCGTAGCGGGGGCTACTACGAGCAGTACTTC | CASSALRSGGYYEQYF
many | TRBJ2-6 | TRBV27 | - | TGTGCCAGCAGTTTATACCCCCAGCTCTCTGGGGCCAACGTCCTGACTTTC | CASSLYPQLSGANVLTF
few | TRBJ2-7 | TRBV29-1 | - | TGCAGCGTTGTCCCCCAGGGTCACGCCTACGAGCAGTACTTC | CSVVPQGHAYEQYF
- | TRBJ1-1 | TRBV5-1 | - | TGCGCCAGCAGCGACATAGCGAACACTGAAGCTTTCTTT | CASSDIANTEAFF